The next 18 T cell receptor beta chains were all read from a single sample in a study of shared clonotypes between healthy human individuals. Here immunoSEQ multiplex PCR was the method, and the copy in TCRdb shows in-frame clones only, minus some. Of approximately 1.4 million clones in the sample, around 98% were seen once. The sequenced sample consisted of naive CD4+ T cells sorted from blood. Subset reported: CD45RA+ positively selected. These receptors came from a man younger than 45 in good health.

Here the CDR3 reads CASSPPDSFVQYF. Here the CDR3 DNA reads TGTGCCAGCAGCCCGCCGGACAGTTTCGTGCAGTACTTC. The chain employs TRBV11-3 and TRBJ2-7, with a weak D call TRBD1 (6 bases). Germline V gene lookup returns CDR1 SGHNT and CDR2 YENEEA. The V and J ends lost 5 bases and 9 bases respectively, with 17 bases between them. CDR3 length equals 13 residues.

The chain uses TRBV11-2 and TRBJ2-1; 7 bases fit TRBD2. V lost 5 bases, J lost 3 bases, and 4 bases stayed unmatched. CDR1 SGHAT and CDR2 FQNNGV come from the germline V gene. The CDR3 consists of 14 residues. CDR3 sequence reads: CASSDRTSYNEQFF. The DNA of the CDR3 is TGTGCCAGCAGCGATAGGACTAGCTACAATGAGCAGTTCTTC. Variable domain in full (rest from reference TRBV11-2 and TRBJ2-1): EAGVAQSPRYKIIEKRQSVAFWCNPISGHATLYWYQQILGQGPKLLIQFQNNGVVDDSQLPKDRFSAERLKGVDSTLKIQPAKLEDSAVYLCASSDRTSYNEQFFGPGTRLTVL.

The chain links TRBV28 to TRBJ2-7; a possible D gene is TRBD1 (6 bases). This CDR3 has 14 amino acids. Germline V CDR1 and CDR2: MDHEN, SYDVKM. The ends were cut back, 6 bases at V and 0 bases at J, with 12 bases in the middle. CDR3 DNA: TGTGCCAGCAGGGGACACCAGTTCTCCTACGAGCAGTACTTC. As protein: CASRGHQFSYEQYF.

J is TRBJ2-3 and V is TRBV27, with TRBD1 matching over 9 bases. The CDR3 spans 14 residues. The ends lost 6 bases at V and 6 bases at J; junction bases unmatched: 7. Germline V gene data show CDR1 as MNHEY and CDR2 as SMNVEV (reference sequence). The CDR3 sequence is CASSRGQGFDTQYF. CDR3 bases: TGTGCCAGCAGCCGGGGACAGGGTTTTGATACGCAGTATTTT.

As concerns this clone: The junction shows a germline mismatch at one end, possibly a read error. The chain uses TRBV9 and TRBJ1-1, with D possibly TRBD1 on 5 matching bases. Germline V gene lookup returns CDR1 SGDLS and CDR2 YYNGEE. There are 16 residues in the CDR3. CDR3 nucleotide sequence: TGTGTCAGCAGCCCTGCTTGGGGGGTGCTGAACACTGAAGCTTTCTTT. Protein product: CVSSPAWGVLNTEAFF.

This chain connects TRBV19 to TRBJ1-2; D is unclear. The CDR3 sequence is 12 residues long. V shed 4 bases and J shed 4 bases, with 7 bases lying between them. Germline CDR1 and CDR2: LNHDA and SQIVND (reference sequence). Here the CDR3 reads CASSTSGYGYTF. The DNA of the CDR3 is TGTGCCAGTAGTACGTCCGGCTATGGCTACACCTTC.

Concerning this clone itself: Other DNA sequences in this sample translate to the same CDR3. The rearrangement joins TRBV4-1 to TRBJ2-3; D is uncertain. The CDR3 contains 13 residues. V gave up 1 base and J gave up 3 bases, with 5 bases separating them. The germline gives CDR1 MGHRA, CDR2 YSYEKL. CDR3 sequence (DNA): TGCGCCAGCAGCCAAGCGGGTACAGATACGCAGTATTTT. Translation gives CASSQAGTDTQYF.

The V gene is TRBV18, the J gene TRBJ2-3, with 8 bases aligning to TRBD1. CDR1 is KGHSH and CDR2 is LQKENI in the germline V gene. The CDR3 extends over 14 amino acids. With V trimmed by 4 bases and J by 3 bases, 3 bases remained unmatched. CDR3 DNA sequence: TGTGCCAGCTCACAGGGGACAGGTACAGATACGCAGTATTTT. Translated: CASSQGTGTDTQYF.

This clone was observed a single time. This chain uses TRBV6-4 with TRBJ2-3; D may be TRBD1 (5 bases). The CDR3 runs to 17 residues. Trimming removed 5 bases at V and 0 bases at J, with 18 bases between. Germline V CDR1 and CDR2: MRHNA, SNTAGT. CDR3 in DNA: TGTGCCAGCAGTACGCCCCGGACACTCCATAGCACAGATACGCAGTATTTT. Translating gives CASSTPRTLHSTDTQYF.

The count of this clone is one. The chain is built from TRBV7-2 and TRBJ2-1, with TRBD1 matching 9 bases. V lost 3 bases and J lost 1; bases outside the gene matches: 4. CDR1 is SGHTA, CDR2 FQGNSA, per germline. The CDR3 runs to 16 residues. CDR3 in amino acids: CASSLGGQGSYNEQFF. As DNA, the CDR3 is TGTGCCAGCAGCTTGGGGGGACAGGGATCCTACAATGAGCAGTTCTTC.

This clone was seen a single time. CDR3 nucleotide sequence: TGTGCCAGCAGCTTAACTAGCGGGAGTCCGGTGGCCGGGGAGCTGTTTTTT. Translated, it gives CASSLTSGSPVAGELFF. The rearrangement joins TRBV11-3 to TRBJ2-2; 11 bases map to TRBD2. Looked up from germline, CDR1 is SGHNT and CDR2 is YENEEA. V lost 2 bases, J lost 6 bases, and 8 bases stayed unmatched. The CDR3 runs to 17 residues. The full variable domain, in which reference TRBV11-3 and TRBJ2-2 provide the parts outside the CDR3, is EAGVVQSPRYKIIEKKQPVAFWCNPISGHNTLYWYLQNLGQGPELLIRYENEEAVDDSQLPKDRFSAERLKGVDSTLKIQPAELGDSAVYLCASSLTSGSPVAGELFFGEGSRLTVL.

Worth noting for this clone: Other DNA variants within this sample encode the same CDR3. The CDR3 sequence: CASSLGTGVTGELFF. The CDR3 DNA reads as TGTGCCAGCAGCCTCGGGACAGGAGTCACCGGGGAGCTGTTTTTT. The rearrangement uses TRBV7-9 and TRBJ2-2; TRBD1 aligns across 8 bases. The CDR3 spans 15 residues. The junction had 6 bases not matched to a gene; V was cut back by 5 bases and J by 4 bases. The germline V gene encodes CDR1 SEHNR and CDR2 FQNEAQ (reference sequence).

V gene TRBV5-1 combines with J gene TRBJ2-7; the D call may be TRBD1 or TRBD2 (5 bases each). V was clipped by 3 bases and J by 7 bases, with 20 bases between them. Germline V gives CDR1 SGHRS, CDR2 YFSETQ. The CDR3 runs to 15 residues. CDR3 amino acids: CASSYNTGALGEQYF. As DNA, the CDR3 is TGCGCCAGCAGCTATAACACCGGGGCTCTGGGGGAGCAGTACTTC.

Concerning this clone itself: Within the sample, other DNA sequences also encode this same CDR3. The J gene is TRBJ2-3, the V gene TRBV18; 14 bases line up with TRBD2. Trimming took 0 bases from V and 6 from J; bases not matched to a gene: 5. The CDR3 contains 17 residues. Germline-derived CDR1 and CDR2 are KGHSH and LQKENI. CDR3 nucleotides: TGTGCCAGCTCACCACCTGGACTAGCGGGAGGATTGGATACGCAGTATTTT. It codes for CASSPPGLAGGLDTQYF. Filled out from reference TRBV18 and TRBJ2-3, the complete variable domain reads NAGVMQNPRHLVRRRGQEARLRCSPMKGHSHVYWYRQLPEEGLKFMVYLQKENIIDESGMPKERFSAEFPKEGPSILRIQQVVRGDSAAYFCASSPPGLAGGLDTQYFGPGTRLTVL.

The CDR3, as DNA: TGTGCCAGCAGTCCCGTGCAGGGGATTCAGCCCCAGCATTTT. Protein: CASSPVQGIQPQHF. The chain links TRBV6-5 to TRBJ1-5; weak D call: TRBD1 (6 bases). CDR1 MNHEY and CDR2 SVGAGI come from the germline V gene. Trimming took off 5 bases at V and 6 bases at J, with 14 bases between the two ends. The CDR3 has 14 amino acids.

The V and J genes are TRBV29-1 and TRBJ2-1; 7 bases line up with TRBD2. The germline CDR1 and CDR2 sequences are SQVTM and ANQGSEA. The CDR3 sequence is 14 residues long. Trimming cost V 4 bases and J 5 bases; bases outside gene matches: 8. CDR3 bases: TGCAGCGTTGTGGGAGGGCCTCCTCACAATGAGCAGTTCTTC. Amino acid sequence: CSVVGGPPHNEQFF.

This rearrangement joins TRBV18 to TRBJ2-7; D remains ambiguous. Looked up from germline, CDR1 is KGHSH and CDR2 is LQKENI. The CDR3 totals 11 residues. V lost 4 bases, J lost 5 bases, and 6 bases lay in between. CDR3: CASSRTHEQYF. The CDR3 DNA reads as TGTGCCAGCTCACGGACCCACGAGCAGTACTTC.

As regards this clone: Distinct nucleotide sequences in the sample also encode this CDR3. V usage is TRBV18 and J usage is TRBJ2-7; 8 bases fit TRBD2. V trimming: 2 bases; J trimming: 0 bases; junction bases outside the gene matches: 6. Germline CDR1 is KGHSH and CDR2 is LQKENI. This CDR3 has 16 residues. CDR3 sequence: CASSPRGAGASYEQYF. CDR3 DNA sequence: TGTGCCAGCTCACCAAGGGGAGCGGGAGCCTCCTACGAGCAGTACTTC.